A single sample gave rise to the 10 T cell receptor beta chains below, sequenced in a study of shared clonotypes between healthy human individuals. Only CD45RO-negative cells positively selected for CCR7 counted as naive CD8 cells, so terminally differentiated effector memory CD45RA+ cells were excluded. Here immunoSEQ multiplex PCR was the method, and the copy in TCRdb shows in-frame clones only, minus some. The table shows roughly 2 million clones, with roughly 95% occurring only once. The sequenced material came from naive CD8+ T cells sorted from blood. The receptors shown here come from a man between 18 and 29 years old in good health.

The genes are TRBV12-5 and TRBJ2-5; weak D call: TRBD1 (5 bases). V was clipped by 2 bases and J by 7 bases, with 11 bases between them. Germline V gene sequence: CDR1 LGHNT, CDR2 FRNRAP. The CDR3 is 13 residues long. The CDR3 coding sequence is TGTGCTAGTGGTTTGAGCGACAGTATGACCCAGTACTTC. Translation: CASGLSDSMTQYF.

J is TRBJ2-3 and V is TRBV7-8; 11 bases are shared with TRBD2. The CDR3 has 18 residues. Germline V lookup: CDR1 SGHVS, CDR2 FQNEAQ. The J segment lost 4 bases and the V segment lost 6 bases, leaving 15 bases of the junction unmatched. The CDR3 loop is CASSPGLAGTNRPDTQYF. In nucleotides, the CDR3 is TGTGCCAGCAGTCCTGGACTAGCGGGCACAAACCGCCCAGATACGCAGTATTTT.

The CDR3 sequence is CASSDRWDSDKSGYTF. Written as DNA, the CDR3 is TGTGCCAGCAGCGACCGCTGGGACAGTGATAAATCTGGCTACACCTTC. V and J are TRBV9 and TRBJ1-2, with 7 bases lining up with TRBD1. The ends lost 3 bases at V and 7 bases at J; junction bases unmatched: 15. Germline lookup yields CDR1 SGDLS and CDR2 YYNGEE. The length of the CDR3 is 16 residues.

The CDR3 DNA reads as TGTGCCAGTAGTATAGGACTAGCGGGTCCCACAGATACGCAGTATTTT. Translation gives CASSIGLAGPTDTQYF. The chain uses TRBV19 and TRBJ2-3, with TRBD2 matching 10 bases. The V gene's germline CDR1 is LNHDA and CDR2 SQIVND (reference sequence). CDR3 length: 16 residues. V lost 1 base and J lost 2; bases outside the gene matches: 3.

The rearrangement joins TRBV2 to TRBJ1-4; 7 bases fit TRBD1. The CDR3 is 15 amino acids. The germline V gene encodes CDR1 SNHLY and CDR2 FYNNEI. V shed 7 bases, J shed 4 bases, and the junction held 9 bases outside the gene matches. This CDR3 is CASTAGTVNNEKLFF. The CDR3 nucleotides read TGTGCCAGCACCGCCGGGACAGTTAATAATGAAAAACTGTTTTTT.

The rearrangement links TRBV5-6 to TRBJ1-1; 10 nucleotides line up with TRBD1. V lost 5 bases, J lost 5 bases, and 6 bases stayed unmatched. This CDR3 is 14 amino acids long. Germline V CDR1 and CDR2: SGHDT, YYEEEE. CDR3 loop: CASSQDRGETEAFF. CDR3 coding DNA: TGTGCCAGCAGTCAGGACAGGGGGGAGACTGAAGCTTTCTTT.

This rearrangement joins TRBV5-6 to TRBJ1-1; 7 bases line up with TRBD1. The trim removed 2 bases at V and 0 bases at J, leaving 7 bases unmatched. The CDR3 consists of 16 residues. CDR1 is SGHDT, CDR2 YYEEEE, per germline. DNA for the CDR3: TGTGCCAGCAGCTTCGGGGCAGGGGGTATGAACACTGAAGCTTTCTTT. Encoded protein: CASSFGAGGMNTEAFF.

DNA for the CDR3: TGTGCCAGCAGTTTATATCCCAGGGAGAATAACTATGGCTACACCTTC. It specifies CASSLYPRENNYGYTF. V gene TRBV27 combines with J gene TRBJ1-2; D possibly corresponds to TRBD1 (5 bases). The germline V gene has CDR1 MNHEY and CDR2 SMNVEV (reference sequence). V was pared by 1 base and J by 1 base, with 13 bases between. The length of the CDR3 is 16 residues.

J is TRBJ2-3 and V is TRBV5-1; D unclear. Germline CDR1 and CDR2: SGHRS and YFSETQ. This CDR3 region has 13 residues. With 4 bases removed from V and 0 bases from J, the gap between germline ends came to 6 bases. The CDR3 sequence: CASSETSTDTQYF. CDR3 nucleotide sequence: TGCGCCAGCAGCGAGACTAGCACAGATACGCAGTATTTT.

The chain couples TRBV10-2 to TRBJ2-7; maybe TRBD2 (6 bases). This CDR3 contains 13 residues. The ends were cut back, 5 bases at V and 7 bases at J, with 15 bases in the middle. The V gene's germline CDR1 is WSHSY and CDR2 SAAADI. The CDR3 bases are TGCGCCAGCAGTTCGGGATCTGCGGGGGAGCAGTACTTC. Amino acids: CASSSGSAGEQYF.